The clone carrying this TCR beta chain was counted between two and nine times. No antigen is known for it. Stated time point: after neoadjuvant nivolumab, at surgical resection. Stage II-IVA oral cavity squamous cell carcinoma was new and untreated by systemic or radiation therapy. The record originates from a study of neoadjuvant anti-PD-1 for oral cavity cancer. Trimming removed 3 bases at V and 6 bases at J, with 17 bases between. Germline values: CDR1 LNHDA, CDR2 SQIVND (reference sequence). This CDR3 contains 15 residues. Most PBMC samples had roughly 0.5 ug input DNA in six replicates. TCRdb's table, derived via immunoSEQ multiplex PCR, lists solely in-frame clones and lacks some. The sample lists around 7,500 clones, approximately 62% occurring once. Findings of the study overall: Treg/Th17 ratio rose with pretreatment blood and fell with post-treatment tumor TCRbeta clonality.

This sequence originates from a person aged 35 to 85 with oral cavity squamous cell carcinoma. J is TRBJ1-1 and V is TRBV19, with D maybe TRBD1 (5 bases). The source material was PBMCs, sampled after nivolumab (anti-PD-1) treatment. The CDR3 region is CASSISSGGWAEAFF. CDR3 bases: TGTGCCAGTAGTATTTCGTCCGGGGGATGGGCTGAAGCTTTCTTT.